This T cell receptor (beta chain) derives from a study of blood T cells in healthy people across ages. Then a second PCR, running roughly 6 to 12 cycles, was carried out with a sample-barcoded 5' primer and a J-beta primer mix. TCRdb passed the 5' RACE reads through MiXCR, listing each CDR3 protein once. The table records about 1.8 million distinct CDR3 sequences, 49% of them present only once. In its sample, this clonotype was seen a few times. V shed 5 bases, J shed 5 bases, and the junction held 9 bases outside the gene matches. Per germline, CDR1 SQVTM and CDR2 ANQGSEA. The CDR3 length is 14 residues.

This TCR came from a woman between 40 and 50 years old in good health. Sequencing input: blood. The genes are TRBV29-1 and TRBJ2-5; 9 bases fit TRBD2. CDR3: CSVLESGGRETQYF. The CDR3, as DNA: TGCAGCGTTCTTGAAAGCGGGGGGCGGGAGACCCAGTACTTC. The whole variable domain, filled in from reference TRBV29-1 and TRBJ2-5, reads SAVISQKPSRDICQRGTSLTIQCQVDSQVTMMFWYRQQPGQSLTLIATANQGSEATYESGFVIDKFPISRPNLTFSTLTVSNMSPEDSSIYLCSVLESGGRETQYFGPGTRLLVL.